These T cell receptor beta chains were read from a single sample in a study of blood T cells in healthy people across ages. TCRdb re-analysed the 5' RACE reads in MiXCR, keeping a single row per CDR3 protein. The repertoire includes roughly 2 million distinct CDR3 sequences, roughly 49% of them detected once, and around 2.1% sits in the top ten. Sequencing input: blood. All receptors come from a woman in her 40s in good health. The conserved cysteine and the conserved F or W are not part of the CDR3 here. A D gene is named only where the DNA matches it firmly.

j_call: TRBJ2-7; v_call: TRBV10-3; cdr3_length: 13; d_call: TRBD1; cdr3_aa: AISPGQGARYEQY
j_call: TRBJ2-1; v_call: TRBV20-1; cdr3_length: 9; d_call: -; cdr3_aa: SASWGVEQF
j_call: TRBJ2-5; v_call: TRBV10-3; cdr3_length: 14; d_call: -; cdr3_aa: AISESWQGGQETQY
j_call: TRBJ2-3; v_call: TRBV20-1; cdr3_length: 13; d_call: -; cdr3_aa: SARDWRGRADTQY
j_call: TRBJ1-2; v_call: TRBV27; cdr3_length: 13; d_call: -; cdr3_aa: ASSPAQAGYYGYT
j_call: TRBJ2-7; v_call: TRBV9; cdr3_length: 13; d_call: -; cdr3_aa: ASSVGYDRPYEQY
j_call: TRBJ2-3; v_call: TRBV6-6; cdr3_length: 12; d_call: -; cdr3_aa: ASTVGGPPDTQY
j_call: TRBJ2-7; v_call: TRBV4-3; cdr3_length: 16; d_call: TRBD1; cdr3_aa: ASSQYGTGTGISYEQY
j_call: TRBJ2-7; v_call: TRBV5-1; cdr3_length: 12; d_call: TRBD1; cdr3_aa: ASSLSQGPYEQY
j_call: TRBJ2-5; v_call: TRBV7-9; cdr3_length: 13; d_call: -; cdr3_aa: ASSIGVTGQETQY
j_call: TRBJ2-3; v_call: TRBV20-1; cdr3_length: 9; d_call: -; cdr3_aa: SAVQFDTQY